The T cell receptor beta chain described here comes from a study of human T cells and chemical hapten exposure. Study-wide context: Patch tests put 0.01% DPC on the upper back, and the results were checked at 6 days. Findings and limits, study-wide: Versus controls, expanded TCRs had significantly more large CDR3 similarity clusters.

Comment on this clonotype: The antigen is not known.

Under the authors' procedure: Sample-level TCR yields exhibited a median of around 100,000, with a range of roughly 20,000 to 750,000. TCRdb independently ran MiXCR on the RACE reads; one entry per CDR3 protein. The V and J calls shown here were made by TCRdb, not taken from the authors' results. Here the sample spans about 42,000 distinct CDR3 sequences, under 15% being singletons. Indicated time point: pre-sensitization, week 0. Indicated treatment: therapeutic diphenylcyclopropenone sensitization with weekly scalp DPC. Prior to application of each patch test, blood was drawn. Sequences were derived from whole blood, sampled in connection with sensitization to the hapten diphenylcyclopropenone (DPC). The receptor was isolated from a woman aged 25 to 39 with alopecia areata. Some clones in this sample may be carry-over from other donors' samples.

The CDR3 DNA is TGTGCCAGCCCTCCCGCGTTAGGGGGGAATCGGCAAACGGATACGCAGTATTTT. Protein: CASPPALGGNRQTDTQYF. The chain couples TRBV28 to TRBJ2-3; D is perhaps TRBD1 or TRBD2 (6 bases each). The CDR3 consists of 18 residues. Germline V lookup: CDR1 MDHEN, CDR2 SYDVKM. Trimming shortened V by 8 bases and J by 6 bases, and 30 bases separated the two germline ends.